The 18 T cell receptor beta chains below all came from one sample that was sequenced in a study of blood T cell repertoires in COVID-19. Sequencing was performed with immunoSEQ multiplex PCR; in TCRdb, only in-frame clones are kept and a portion is missing. The table includes 110,000 or so clones, around 85% detected once. Source material: peripheral blood. The origin of the receptors is a woman aged 60-75 years with COVID-19, enrolled during active disease.

The rearrangement joins TRBV6-5 to TRBJ1-3, with 7 bases fitting TRBD1. V lost 5 bases, J lost 1 base, and 5 bases stayed unmatched. The germline CDR1 and CDR2 sequences are MNHEY and SVGAGI. CDR3 length equals 15 residues. Here the CDR3 DNA reads TGTGCCAGCAGTCCCCTACAGGGGTCTGGAAACACCATATATTTT. Its translation: CASSPLQGSGNTIYF.

Concerning this clone itself: A junction end diverges from the germline sequence, so it may reflect a read error. The chain links TRBV7-2 to TRBJ2-7, with 11 bases fitting TRBD2. The germline V gene has CDR1 SGHTA and CDR2 FQGNSA. The CDR3 runs to 16 residues. The CDR3 DNA reads as TGTGCCAGCAGCGTAGCCCCGACTAGCGGGGCAAACGAGCAGTACTTC. Translation gives CASSVAPTSGANEQYF.

This sequence joins TRBV6-2 or TRBV6-3 and TRBJ2-5, with 11 positions matching TRBD2. The junction had 8 bases not matched to a gene; V was cut back by 6 bases and J by 5 bases. The CDR3 loop spans 15 amino acids. Looked up from germline, CDR1 is MNHEY and CDR2 is SVGEGT. The CDR3 loop reads CASSGLAGALETQYF. Written as DNA, the CDR3 is TGTGCCAGCAGCGGACTAGCGGGCGCTCTGGAGACCCAGTACTTC.

The rearrangement joins TRBV6-2 or TRBV6-3 to TRBJ2-1, with 8 bases identical to TRBD2. This CDR3 has 20 amino acids. V dropped 5 bases and J dropped 2; count of bases not matched to a gene: 20. CDR1 is MNHEY and CDR2 is SVGEGT in the germline V gene. The CDR3 region has the DNA TGTGCCAGCAGTGCCCAGTCCGGGACTAGTCCCCTCAGTACCTACAATGAGCAGTTCTTC. This encodes CASSAQSGTSPLSTYNEQFF.

This chain connects TRBV4-1 to TRBJ2-5; possible D gene TRBD2, 5 bases. The CDR3 has 14 residues. Germline lookup yields CDR1 MGHRA and CDR2 YSYEKL. V shed 1 base and J shed 5 bases, with 11 bases lying between them. The CDR3, as DNA: TGCGCCAGCAGCCAAGTGGGCCGAGGGGAGACCCAGTACTTC. This sequence encodes CASSQVGRGETQYF.

Only a few counts were recorded for this clone. This chain connects TRBV7-9 to TRBJ1-4; D ambiguous. The CDR3 totals 13 residues. V was shortened by 1 base and J by 6 bases, with 6 bases between the two germline ends. From germline, CDR1 is SEHNR and CDR2 FQNEAQ (reference sequence). The CDR3 bases are TGTGCCAGCAGCTTAGTGTCTGATGAAAAACTGTTTTTT. Translation gives CASSLVSDEKLFF.

The V gene is TRBV19, the J gene TRBJ2-7; D is perhaps TRBD2 (7 bases). V lost 7 bases and J lost 0, with 13 bases in between. CDR1 and CDR2 (germline): LNHDA, SQIVND (reference sequence). This CDR3 has 14 residues. The DNA for the CDR3 is TGTGCCAGTAAGGGCCGGGGGGCCTCCTACGAGCAGTACTTC. Translating it yields CASKGRGASYEQYF.

The sample holds one count of this clone. The gene calls are TRBV6-1 and TRBJ1-2; TRBD1 aligns across 11 bases. CDR1 MNHNS and CDR2 SASEGT come from the germline V gene. V lost 3 bases and J lost 1; bases outside the gene matches: 13. The CDR3 extends over 19 amino acids. The CDR3 bases are TGTGCCAGCAGTGACATCCCACCGGGACAGGGGGGTTTTAACTATGGCTACACCTTC. It yields the protein CASSDIPPGQGGFNYGYTF.

The chain uses TRBV5-6 and TRBJ2-5, with TRBD2 matching over 10 bases. Trimming removed 0 bases from V and 2 bases from J; junction bases left unmatched: 1. CDR3 length: 15 amino acids. Germline CDR1 reads SGHDT; CDR2 reads YYEEEE. CDR3 sequence: CASSLVSGGQETQYF. The CDR3 DNA reads as TGTGCCAGCAGCTTGGTTAGCGGGGGGCAAGAGACCCAGTACTTC.

This clone was found a few times. This rearrangement joins TRBV11-3 to TRBJ2-7; 11 nucleotides match TRBD1. Trimming at V came to 4 bases and at J to 5 bases, leaving 10 bases not matched to a gene. In germline, CDR1 is SGHNT, CDR2 YENEEA. The CDR3 extends over 16 amino acids. CDR3 sequence: CASSSHGQGALDEQYF. The DNA for the CDR3 is TGTGCCAGCAGCTCTCACGGACAGGGGGCCCTGGACGAGCAGTACTTC.

V gene TRBV10-3 combines with J gene TRBJ2-7; 11 bases line up with TRBD1. Germline trimming cut 8 bases from V and 5 bases from J; bases unmatched to any gene: 5. The CDR3 length is 13 residues. The germline V gene has CDR1 ENHRY and CDR2 SYGVKD. DNA for the CDR3: TGTGCCATCGACCGGACAGGGGGCAACGAGCAGTACTTC. As protein: CAIDRTGGNEQYF.

This clone turned up a few times. The chain has TRBV10-3 and TRBJ2-2; 7 bases map to TRBD2. Germline V CDR1 and CDR2: ENHRY, SYGVKD. The ends lost 5 bases at V and 4 bases at J; junction bases unmatched: 7. The CDR3 totals 15 residues. CDR3 bases: TGTGCCATCAGTCGAGATCCGGGGGGCACCGGGGAGCTGTTTTTT. Residues: CAISRDPGGTGELFF.

The chain has TRBV2 and TRBJ1-5; D is ambiguous. Trimming took 6 bases from V and 6 from J, leaving 15 bases between them. The CDR3 is made up of 14 amino acids. Germline V gene sequence: CDR1 SNHLY, CDR2 FYNNEI. This chain's CDR3 is CASSLGRDTQPQHF. Written as DNA, the CDR3 is TGTGCCAGCAGCCTAGGGCGGGATACTCAGCCCCAGCATTTT.

J is TRBJ2-1 and V is TRBV5-5; 7 bases line up with TRBD2. The CDR3 runs to 12 residues. Per the germline V gene, CDR1 is SGHKS and CDR2 is YYEKEE (reference sequence). The J segment lost 9 bases and the V segment lost 4 bases, leaving 4 bases of the junction unmatched. In DNA, the CDR3 is TGTGCCAGCAGCCCCGGACTAGGTGAGCAGTTCTTC. Its translation: CASSPGLGEQFF.

The genes are TRBV5-1 and TRBJ1-2; 9 bases fit TRBD1. CDR1 is SGHRS and CDR2 is YFSETQ in the germline V gene. After removal of 1 base from V and 7 bases from J, the junction contained 2 bases not matched to a gene. The CDR3 extends over 13 amino acids. The CDR3 DNA reads as TGCGCCAGCAGCTTGCGACAGGGGGGTGGCTACACCTTC. As protein: CASSLRQGGGYTF. The full variable domain, completed using reference TRBV5-1 and TRBJ1-2, is KAGVTQTPRYLIKTRGQQVTLSCSPISGHRSVSWYQQTPGQGLQFLFEYFSETQRNKGNFPGRFSGRQFSNSRSEMNVSTLELGDSALYLCASSLRQGGGYTFGSGTRLTVV.

The rearrangement uses TRBV3-1 (or the pseudogene TRBV3-2) and TRBJ2-3, with a tentative D call TRBD2 (6 bases). Per germline, CDR1 LGHDT and CDR2 YNNKEL (reference sequence). The CDR3 has 15 amino acids. V lost 0 bases, J lost 1 base, and 8 bases lay in between. The CDR3 region has the DNA TGTGCCAGCAGCCAAGATCCGGGGGGCACAGATACGCAGTATTTT. Protein sequence: CASSQDPGGTDTQYF.

Only one count was recorded for this clone. The J gene is TRBJ2-1, the V gene TRBV5-4, with 9 positions matching TRBD1. The ends lost 4 bases at V and 8 bases at J; junction bases unmatched: 10. Germline-derived CDR1 and CDR2 are SGHNT and YYREEE (reference sequence). This CDR3 contains 15 residues. CDR3 protein: CASSRTGVVNHEQFF. DNA of the CDR3: TGTGCCAGCAGCCGGACAGGGGTTGTGAACCATGAGCAGTTCTTC. Together with reference TRBV5-4 and TRBJ2-1, the CDR3 gives the full variable domain: ETGVTQSPTHLIKTRGQQVTLRCSSQSGHNTVSWYQQALGQGPQFIFQYYREEENGRGNFPPRFSGLQFPNYSSELNVNALELDDSALYLCASSRTGVVNHEQFFGPGTRLTVL.

This clone was seen a single time. The rearrangement joins TRBV15 to TRBJ2-5; D ambiguous. Germline V gene sequence: CDR1 LNHNV, CDR2 YYDKDF (reference sequence). Trimming pared 0 bases from V and 4 bases from J, leaving 9 bases between. The CDR3 totals 14 residues. The CDR3 nucleotides are TGTGCCACCAGCAGAGATAGTTCGGGAGAGACCCAGTACTTC. It is translated as CATSRDSSGETQYF. The whole variable domain, remainder taken from reference TRBV15 and TRBJ2-5, is DAMVIQNPRYQVTQFGKPVTLSCSQTLNHNVMYWYQQKSSQAPKLLFHYYDKDFNNEADTPDNFQSRRPNTSFCFLDIRSPGLGDTAMYLCATSRDSSGETQYFGPGTRLLVL.